The text below deals with one TCR beta chain. The antigen is undetermined. The sample originates from a study of T cell responses to AZD1222 COVID-19 vaccine. Study outcomes and limitations: Seropositive at baseline were only six AZD1222 recipients. Clonal diversity may have been underestimated, and the donors were mostly white British, with more females than males. Repertoire samples came only from after the peak T cell response.

The CDR3 sequence is 13 residues long. The V end lost 5 bases, the J end lost 1 base, and 8 bases lay between the germline ends. In germline, CDR1 is MNHEY, CDR2 SVGAGI. TCRdb keeps only in-frame clones here, not all; method: immunoSEQ multiplex PCR. The repertoire holds 98,000 or so clones, with around 86% as singletons. The rearrangement uses TRBV6-5 and TRBJ1-2, with D possibly matching TRBD1 (6 bases). This clonotype was sampled from an adult who received the MenACWY meningococcal vaccine as a control. Sequencing used peripheral blood, obtained 28 days after the second dose of the MenACWY control vaccine. The chain's CDR3 is CASSQDSNYGYTF. The CDR3 DNA reads TGTGCCAGCAGTCAGGACAGTAACTATGGCTACACCTTC.